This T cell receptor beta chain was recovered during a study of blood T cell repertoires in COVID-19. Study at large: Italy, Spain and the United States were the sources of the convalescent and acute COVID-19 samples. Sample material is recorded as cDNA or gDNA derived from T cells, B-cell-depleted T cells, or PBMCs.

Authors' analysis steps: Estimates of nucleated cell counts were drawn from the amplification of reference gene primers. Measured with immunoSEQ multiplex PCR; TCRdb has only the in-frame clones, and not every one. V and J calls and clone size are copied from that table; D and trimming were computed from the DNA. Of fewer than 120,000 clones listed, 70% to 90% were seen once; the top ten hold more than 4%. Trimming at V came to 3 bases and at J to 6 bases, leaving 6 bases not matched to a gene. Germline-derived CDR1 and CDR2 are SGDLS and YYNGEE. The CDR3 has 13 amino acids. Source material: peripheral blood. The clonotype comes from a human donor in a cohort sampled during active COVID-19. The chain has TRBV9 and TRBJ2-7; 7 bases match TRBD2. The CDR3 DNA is TGTGCCAGCAGCGGTGGGGGGGGTACCGAGCAGTACTTC. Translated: CASSGGGGTEQYF. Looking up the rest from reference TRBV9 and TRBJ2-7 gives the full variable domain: DSGVTQTPKHLITATGQRVTLRCSPRSGDLSVYWYQQSLDQGLQFLIQYYNGEERAKGNILERFSAQQFPDLHSELNLSSLELGDSALYFCASSGGGGTEQYFGPGTRLTVT.